This T cell receptor beta chain was captured by sequencing in a study of CD8+CD57+ T cells in acquired aplastic anemia. Overall study: DNA from sorted CD4+ and CD8+ cells averaged 3.2 ug. Study-level findings and limits: Researchers reported that CD8+ Simpson's diversity was not significantly different in patients versus controls. Patients and controls shared under 35 CD8+ CDR3 sequences, which appeared highly expressed in patients and within their immunodominant clones.

Patients included in sequencing had previously demonstrated CD8+CD57+ cell expansion by flow cytometry. There was no therapy given to any patient before the blood sampling took place. TCR beta VDJ and CDR3 profiling used genomic DNA as template. Each CDR3 protein is one row after TCRdb ran MiXCR on the reads. The data contain approximately 160,000 distinct CDR3 sequences, roughly 45% of them seen just once; the ten biggest clones take up 3.2%. Comments on this clonotype: What it binds is unknown. A read error may explain this, as a much larger clone is one base away.

The CDR3 runs to 13 residues. J was trimmed by 8 bases and V by 8 bases; bases with no gene match: 4. This sequence originates from a human donor with aplastic anemia. The chain is built from TRBV12-3 or TRBV12-4 and TRBJ1-4; 11 positions agree with TRBD1. Sequencing used sorted CD4+, CD8+, or CD8+CD57+ T cells (not recorded which) from PBMCs. As DNA, the CDR3 is TGTGCCAGCGGAGGACAGGGGGCCGAAAAACTGTTTTTT. The encoded protein is CASGGQGAEKLFF.